This note documents a single T cell receptor beta chain sequence. The data were obtained in a study of Ad26.COV2.S vaccination and SARS-CoV-2 variants. Method: immunoSEQ multiplex PCR; TCRdb's copy keeps in-frame clones and lacks some. The table has 440,000 or so clones, 89% seen once. Trimming pared 1 base from V and 1 base from J, leaving 8 bases between. The CDR3 spans 15 residues. Germline-derived CDR1 and CDR2 are SGHDN and FVKESK. The sample's treatment: around 19 received Ad26.COV2.S at low or high dose, single or two shots; about 5 received placebo; per-sample allocation not given. Sample collection was performed on day 63 after the first vaccine or placebo injection.

The sequences come from peripheral blood, collected in a trial of Ad26.COV2.S vaccine versus placebo. This chain uses TRBV14 with TRBJ2-1, with D possibly being TRBD2 (5 bases). The TCR was taken from a person aged 18-60 years who received the Ad26.COV2.S COVID-19 vaccine or a placebo. The CDR3 is CASSQGGQSYNEQFF. DNA of the CDR3: TGTGCCAGCAGCCAAGGCGGGCAGTCCTACAATGAGCAGTTCTTC. The full variable domain, its missing parts supplied by reference TRBV14 and TRBJ2-1, is EAGVTQFPSHSVIEKGQTVTLRCDPISGHDNLYWYRRVMGKEIKFLLHFVKESKQDESGMPNNRFLAERTGGTYSTLKVQPAELEDSGVYFCASSQGGQSYNEQFFGPGTRLTVL.